Presented here are 14 T cell receptor beta chains from one specimen sequenced in a study of T cells expressing NK-cell markers. TCRdb reprocessed the 5' RACE reads and reports one entry per CDR3 protein, with no DNA. This sample's table has about 430,000 distinct CDR3 sequences. The specimen was blood T cells: a sorted CD56 or NKG2C T cell subset, CD4+ or CD8+ T cells, or bulk PBMC T cells (not recorded which). These TCRs come from a woman aged 50 to 65 in good health.

The V gene is TRBV19, the J gene TRBJ2-3; no DNA is available, so the TRBD1 call from TCRdb remains unchecked. This CDR3 comprises 15 residues. From germline, CDR1 is LNHDA and CDR2 SQIVND (reference sequence). The CDR3 here is CASSMTWGRTDTQYF.

The chain joins TRBV6-1 to TRBJ1-1. From germline, CDR1 is MNHNS and CDR2 SASEGT. CDR3 length equals 14 residues. The CDR3 is CASSIKGVNTEAFF.

The rearrangement uses TRBV5-1 and TRBJ2-5. This CDR3 has 16 residues. The germline V gene encodes CDR1 SGHRS and CDR2 YFSETQ. The CDR3 loop reads CASSLGAGVAQETQYF.

The gene calls are TRBV4-1 and TRBJ2-7; TCRdb reports TRBD2, a call that lacks DNA to check it against. This CDR3 contains 17 residues. Germline assignment: CDR1 MGHRA and CDR2 YSYEKL. The CDR3 loop is CASSQWVAGGKPYEQYF.

This chain links TRBV9 with TRBJ2-6; there is no DNA to check the TCRdb D call of TRBD2. Looked up from germline, CDR1 is SGDLS and CDR2 is YYNGEE. CDR3 size: 18 residues. CDR3 sequence: CASTGTSGTYSGANVLTF. Supplemented by reference TRBV9 and TRBJ2-6, the full variable domain reads DSGVTQTPKHLITATGQRVTLRCSPRSGDLSVYWYQQSLDQGLQFLIQYYNGEERAKGNILERFSAQQFPDLHSELNLSSLELGDSALYFCASTGTSGTYSGANVLTFGAGSRLTVL.

This chain connects TRBV7-3 to TRBJ2-2. CDR3 length: 13 residues. Germline V gives CDR1 SGHTA, CDR2 FQGTGA. CDR3 loop: CASSTGPTGELFF.

The chain links TRBV12-3 or TRBV12-4 to TRBJ2-4. The CDR3 is 16 amino acids. CDR3 sequence: CASSRRGEIAKNIQYF.

The rearrangement joins TRBV12-3 or TRBV12-4 to TRBJ1-6. CDR3 length: 15 amino acids. The CDR3 here is CASIGRSNVNSPLHF.

The rearrangement uses TRBV9 and TRBJ2-1; without DNA, the TCRdb call of TRBD2 cannot be checked. The germline CDR1 and CDR2 sequences are SGDLS and YYNGEE. The CDR3 consists of 14 residues. The CDR3 loop is CASSVLAGRNEQFF.

The CDR3 sequence is CASSRIGGQETQYF. V and J are TRBV5-4 and TRBJ2-5. Germline loops: CDR1 SGHNT, CDR2 YYREEE (reference sequence). The CDR3 has 14 residues.

The chain recombines TRBV20-1 with TRBJ2-1. This CDR3 spans 17 amino acids. CDR1 is DFQATT and CDR2 is SNEGSKA in the germline V gene (reference sequence). This chain's CDR3 is CSARDRHSGRFYNEQFF.

V gene TRBV2 combines with J gene TRBJ2-5; no DNA is available, so the TRBD1 call from TCRdb remains unchecked. CDR3 length equals 16 residues. Germline V gene lookup returns CDR1 SNHLY and CDR2 FYNNEI. The CDR3 sequence: CASRRGSWGDRETQYF.

The chain employs TRBV7-7 and TRBJ2-1. CDR3 length: 15 amino acids. The germline gives CDR1 SSHAT, CDR2 FNYEAQ (reference sequence). CDR3 in amino acids: CASSRTRFSYNEQFF.

The chain has TRBV5-1 and TRBJ2-3; TCRdb lists TRBD2, though no DNA is available to test this call. Germline V lookup: CDR1 SGHRS, CDR2 YFSETQ. The CDR3 has 14 amino acids. The CDR3 spells CASSGGSFTDTQYF. Using reference TRBV5-1 and TRBJ2-3 for the parts outside the CDR3, the full variable domain is KAGVTQTPRYLIKTRGQQVTLSCSPISGHRSVSWYQQTPGQGLQFLFEYFSETQRNKGNFPGRFSGRQFSNSRSEMNVSTLELGDSALYLCASSGGSFTDTQYFGPGTRLTVL.